This TCR beta chain was found in a study of regulatory T cells in long-lasting Graves disease. Broader study findings: Because few samples were included, accuracy may have been lower. Relative to new patients (under 1,000), persistent patients exhibited greater sharing of public clonotypes (approximately 2,700). With persistent disease, TRBV28, TRBJ1-2 and TRBJ2-5 were the favored segments. Sampling was limited to peripheral blood rather than thyroid tissue.

As for time point: persistent/refractory GD, antithyroid drugs over 5 years with positive TRAb. Construction of the TCR library relied on RNA isolated from PBMCs. The CDR3 is 16 residues long. CDR1 is SGHDT, CDR2 YYEEEE, per germline. The V segment lost 4 bases and the J segment 5 bases; nucleotides outside the gene matches: 8. Construction of the TCR beta libraries employed iRepertoire HTBI primers in conjunction with Arm-PCR of CDR3 regions. TCRdb redid the calling of the multiplex PCR reads with MiXCR, one entry per CDR3 protein. In the table there are over 450,000 distinct CDR3 sequences, 20% to 25% of which are singletons. This clonotype showed up just a few times. Its antigen is still unknown.

The clonotype comes from a female donor with Graves disease. The starting material was peripheral blood mononuclear cells (PBMCs), obtained when the disease was refractory, from a patient treated with antithyroid drugs. The gene calls are TRBV5-6 and TRBJ2-5; 13 positions match TRBD2. The CDR3 nucleotides are TGTGCCAGCAGCCCAAATGGACTAGCGGGAGCTGAGACCCAGTACTTC. It specifies CASSPNGLAGAETQYF.